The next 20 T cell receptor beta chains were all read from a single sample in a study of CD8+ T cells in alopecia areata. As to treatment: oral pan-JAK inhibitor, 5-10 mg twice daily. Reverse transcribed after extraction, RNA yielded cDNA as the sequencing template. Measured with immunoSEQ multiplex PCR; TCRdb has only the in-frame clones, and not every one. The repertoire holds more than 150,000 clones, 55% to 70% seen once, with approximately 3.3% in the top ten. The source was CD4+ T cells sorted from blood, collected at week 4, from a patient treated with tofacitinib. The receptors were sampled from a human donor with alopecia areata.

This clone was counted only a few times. CDR3 in amino acids: CASSLRVAKNIQYF. The CDR3 coding sequence is TGTGCCAGCAGCCTGAGGGTAGCCAAAAACATTCAGTACTTC. The chain employs TRBV7-8 and TRBJ2-4, with D perhaps TRBD2 (5 bases). CDR1 is SGHVS and CDR2 is FQNEAQ in the germline V gene. The CDR3 is made up of 14 amino acids. With 5 bases removed from V and 0 bases from J, the gap between germline ends came to 8 bases.

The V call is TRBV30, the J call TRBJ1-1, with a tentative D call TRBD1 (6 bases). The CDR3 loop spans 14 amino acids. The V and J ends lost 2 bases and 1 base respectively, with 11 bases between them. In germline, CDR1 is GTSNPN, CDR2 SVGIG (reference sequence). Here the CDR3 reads CAWSTGQPNTEAFF. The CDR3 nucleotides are TGTGCCTGGAGTACCGGACAGCCGAACACTGAAGCTTTCTTT.

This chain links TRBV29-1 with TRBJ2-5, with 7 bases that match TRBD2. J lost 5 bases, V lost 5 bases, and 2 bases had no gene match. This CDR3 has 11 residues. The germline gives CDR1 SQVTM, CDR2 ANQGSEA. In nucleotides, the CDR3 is TGCAGCGTTAGGGAGGGGGAGACCCAGTACTTC. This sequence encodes CSVREGETQYF.

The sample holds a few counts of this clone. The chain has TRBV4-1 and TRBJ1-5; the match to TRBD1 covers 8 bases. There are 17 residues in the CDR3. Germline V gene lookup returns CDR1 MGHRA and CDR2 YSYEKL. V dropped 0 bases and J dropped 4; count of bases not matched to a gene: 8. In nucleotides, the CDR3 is TGCGCCAGCAGCCAAGATCCCTTGGACAGGGTAAATCAGCCCCAGCATTTT. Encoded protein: CASSQDPLDRVNQPQHF.

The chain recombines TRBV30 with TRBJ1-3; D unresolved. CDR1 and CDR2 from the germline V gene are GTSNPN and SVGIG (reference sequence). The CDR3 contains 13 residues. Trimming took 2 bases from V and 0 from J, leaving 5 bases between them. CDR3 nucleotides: TGTGCCTGGAGTCGGGGCTCTGGAAACACCATATATTTT. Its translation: CAWSRGSGNTIYF.

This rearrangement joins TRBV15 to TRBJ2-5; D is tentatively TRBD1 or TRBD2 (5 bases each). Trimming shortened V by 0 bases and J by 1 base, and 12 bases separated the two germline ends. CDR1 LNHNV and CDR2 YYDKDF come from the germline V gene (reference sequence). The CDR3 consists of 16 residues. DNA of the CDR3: TGTGCCACCAGCAGAGATCATGCCGGGGCCCAAGAGACCCAGTACTTC. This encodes CATSRDHAGAQETQYF.

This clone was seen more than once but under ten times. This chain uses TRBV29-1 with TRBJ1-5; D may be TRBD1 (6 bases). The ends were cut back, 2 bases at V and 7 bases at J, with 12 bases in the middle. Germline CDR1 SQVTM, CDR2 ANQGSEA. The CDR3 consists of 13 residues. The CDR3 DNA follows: TGCAGCGTTGAAACACAGGGAGGGCAGCCCCAGCATTTT. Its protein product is CSVETQGGQPQHF.

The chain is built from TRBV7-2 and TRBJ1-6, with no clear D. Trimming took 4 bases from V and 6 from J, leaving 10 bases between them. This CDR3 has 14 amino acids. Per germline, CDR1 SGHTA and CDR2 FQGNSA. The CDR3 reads CASSSPTSNSPLHF. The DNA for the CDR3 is TGTGCCAGCAGCTCGCCTACAAGTAATTCACCCCTCCACTTT.

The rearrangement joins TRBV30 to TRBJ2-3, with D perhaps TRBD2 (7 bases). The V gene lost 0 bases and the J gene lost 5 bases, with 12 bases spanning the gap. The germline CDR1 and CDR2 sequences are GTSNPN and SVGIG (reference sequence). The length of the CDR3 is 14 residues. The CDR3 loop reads CAWSVRGAGDTQYF. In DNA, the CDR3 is TGTGCCTGGAGTGTACGGGGGGCCGGAGATACGCAGTATTTT.

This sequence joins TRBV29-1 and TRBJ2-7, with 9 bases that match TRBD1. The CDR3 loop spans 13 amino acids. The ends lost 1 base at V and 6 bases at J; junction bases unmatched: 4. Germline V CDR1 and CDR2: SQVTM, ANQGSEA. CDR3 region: CSVEVRTGVEQYF. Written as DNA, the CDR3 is TGCAGCGTTGAAGTTAGGACAGGGGTCGAGCAGTACTTC.

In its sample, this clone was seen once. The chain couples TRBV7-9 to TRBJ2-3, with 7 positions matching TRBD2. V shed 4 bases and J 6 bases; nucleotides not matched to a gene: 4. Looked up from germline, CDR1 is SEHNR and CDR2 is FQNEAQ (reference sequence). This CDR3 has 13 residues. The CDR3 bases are TGTGCCAGCAGCTGGGGGGGAGAGGATACGCAGTATTTT. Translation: CASSWGGEDTQYF.

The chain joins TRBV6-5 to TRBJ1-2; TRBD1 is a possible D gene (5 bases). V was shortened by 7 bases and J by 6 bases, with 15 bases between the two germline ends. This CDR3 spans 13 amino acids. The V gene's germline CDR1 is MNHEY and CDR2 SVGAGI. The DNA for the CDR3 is TGTGCCAGCACCAGGGACGTCAAGGATGGCTACACCTTC. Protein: CASTRDVKDGYTF.

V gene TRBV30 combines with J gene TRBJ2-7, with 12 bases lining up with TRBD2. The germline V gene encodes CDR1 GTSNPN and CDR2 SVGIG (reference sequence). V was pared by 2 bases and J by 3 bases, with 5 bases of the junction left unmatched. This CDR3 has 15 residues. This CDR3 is CAWSPRTSGVYEQYF. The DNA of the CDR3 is TGTGCCTGGAGTCCCCGGACTAGCGGGGTCTACGAGCAGTACTTC.

CDR3 sequence (DNA): TGTGCCTGGAGTGATTTGGCTGGTGATGGGATCGCCCAGCATTTT. Translating it yields CAWSDLAGDGIAQHF. V gene TRBV30 combines with J gene TRBJ1-5; D gene ambiguous. This CDR3 has 15 residues. V was trimmed by 1 base and J by 11 bases, leaving 21 bases between them. CDR1 is GTSNPN, CDR2 SVGIG, per germline (reference sequence).

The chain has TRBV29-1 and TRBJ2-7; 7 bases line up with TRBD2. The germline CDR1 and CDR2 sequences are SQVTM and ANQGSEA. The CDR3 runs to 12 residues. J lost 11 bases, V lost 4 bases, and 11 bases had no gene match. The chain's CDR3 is CSVALRVGREYF. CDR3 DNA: TGCAGCGTTGCACTCAGGGTAGGGAGGGAGTACTTC.

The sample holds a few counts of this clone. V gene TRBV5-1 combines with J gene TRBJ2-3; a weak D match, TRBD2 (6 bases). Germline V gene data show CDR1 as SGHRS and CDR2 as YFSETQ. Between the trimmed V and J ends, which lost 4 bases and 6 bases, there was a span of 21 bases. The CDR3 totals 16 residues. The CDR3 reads CASSRGASGSTDTQYF. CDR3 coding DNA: TGCGCCAGCAGCCGCGGGGCGTCAGGGTCAACGGATACGCAGTATTTT.

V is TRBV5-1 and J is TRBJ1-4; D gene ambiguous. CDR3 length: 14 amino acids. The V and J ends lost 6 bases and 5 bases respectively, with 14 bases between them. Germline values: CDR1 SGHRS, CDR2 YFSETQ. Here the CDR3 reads CASTPAGINEKLFF. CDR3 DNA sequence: TGCGCCAGCACCCCCGCGGGGATCAATGAAAAACTGTTTTTT.

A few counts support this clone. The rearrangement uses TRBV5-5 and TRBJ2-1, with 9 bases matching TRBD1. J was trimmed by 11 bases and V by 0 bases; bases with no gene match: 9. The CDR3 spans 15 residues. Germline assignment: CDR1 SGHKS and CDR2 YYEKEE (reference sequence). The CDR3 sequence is CASSLEGQGTMKQFF. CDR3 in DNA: TGTGCCAGCAGCTTGGAGGGACAGGGTACAATGAAGCAGTTCTTC.

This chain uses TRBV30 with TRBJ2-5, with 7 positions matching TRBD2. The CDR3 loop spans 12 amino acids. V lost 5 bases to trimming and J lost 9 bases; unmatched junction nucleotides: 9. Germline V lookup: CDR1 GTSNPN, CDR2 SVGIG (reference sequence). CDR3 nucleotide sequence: TGTGCCTGGGGACGGACTAGTTTGTCCCAGTACTTC. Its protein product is CAWGRTSLSQYF. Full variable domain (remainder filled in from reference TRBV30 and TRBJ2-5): SQTIHQWPATLVQPVGSPLSLECTVEGTSNPNLYWYRQAAGRGLQLLFYSVGIGQISSEVPQNLSASRPQDRQFILSSKKLLLSDSGFYLCAWGRTSLSQYFGPGTRLLVL.

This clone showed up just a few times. CDR3 sequence: CSVDRRQGSYNEQFF. The CDR3 DNA reads TGCAGCGTTGACCGCCGACAGGGCTCCTACAATGAGCAGTTCTTC. The rearrangement links TRBV29-1 to TRBJ2-1; 7 bases align to TRBD1. The CDR3 spans 15 residues. Trimming took 3 bases from V and 0 from J; bases not matched to a gene: 5. Per the germline V gene, CDR1 is SQVTM and CDR2 is ANQGSEA.